This TCR beta chain came from a study of blood T cell repertoires in COVID-19. The overall study: Some COVID-19 samples were acute and others convalescent; all came from the United States, Italy and Spain. PBMCs, B-cell-depleted T cells, or T cells were the source of the cDNA or gDNA that made up the material.

Germline lookup yields CDR1 KGHSH and CDR2 LQKENI. Trimming cost V 3 bases and J 3 bases, with 18 bases left between them. The CDR3 covers 16 residues. Some clones are missing from TCRdb's copy, which holds only in-frame ones; the method was immunoSEQ multiplex PCR. Counted here are under 250,000 clones, around 85% occurring once; the ten biggest clones make up 8.9%. This receptor was taken from a man older than 75 with acute or convalescent COVID-19. Input material: peripheral blood. The V call is TRBV18, the J call TRBJ2-7; D perhaps matches TRBD2 (5 bases). The CDR3 DNA is TGTGCCAGCTCACCCCGTCCGGGATCGGTAGACTACGAGCAGTACTTC. Translating it yields CASSPRPGSVDYEQYF.